The rows below give T cell receptor beta chains drawn from one sample of a study of cytomegalovirus exposure and HLA in healthy donors. Only in-frame clones appear in the TCRdb table, and some are missing; sequencing was by immunoSEQ multiplex PCR. In total, the table holds around 110,000 clones. Sequencing was done on a sample of PBMCs. These receptors were collected from a man aged 40-49 years in good health and CMV-seropositive. Both conserved end residues are part of each CDR3. A D gene is named only where the DNA matches it firmly.

d_gene	v_gene	CDR3aa
-	TRBV28	CASSFGVNQPQHF
-	TRBV28	CASSLGGTRRYEQYF
TRBD1	TRBV14	CASSQERKTGAPYEQYF
-	TRBV7-6	CASSLSQGNTIYF
-	TRBV29-1	CSVEQGPWDTEAFF
-	TRBV5-4	CASSLGRGGWGTEAFF
-	TRBV28	CASSMSMKSGYTF
-	TRBV10-3	CAISHHTSSYEQYF
-	TRBV7-6	CASSLLSGSTDTQYF
TRBD1	TRBV5-8	CASSSRGTVSNQPQHF
-	TRBV7-2	CASSLVRSSYNEQFF
TRBD1	TRBV6-5	CASRDGTGAQPQHF
TRBD1	TRBV18	CASSGTENQPQHF
-	TRBV30	CAWTLPTSGSYEQYF
-	TRBV19	CASSIAGVGNTEAFF
TRBD2	TRBV7-9	CASSILAESTDTQYF
-	TRBV10-2	CASSVGLNTEAFF
-	TRBV6-1	CASNHRRGYEQYF
TRBD2	TRBV5-1	CASSLDSFLAGNEQFF
-	TRBV30	CAWSYAGEKLFF
-	TRBV18	CASSLGAADTQYF
-	TRBV28	CASSQIERHYEQYF
-	TRBV6-1	CASRVVGGSGTEAFF
TRBD1	TRBV4-1	CASSKPGQTYEQYF
-	TRBV7-9	CASSSLADTQYF
TRBD1	TRBV4-1	CASREDRVGGELFF
-	TRBV27	CASSLAGVGEKLFF
-	TRBV4-3	CASSQVGANTEAFF
-	TRBV5-8	CASSWTFSYNEQFF